These 21 T cell receptor beta chains were sequenced from one sample in a study of T cells in Graves' hyperthyroidism and ophthalmopathy. What was amplified from RNA transcripts were TCR beta CDR3 regions. In the first-round RT-PCR of the TCR CDR3, the HTBI primer set was used. TCRdb re-analysed the multiplex PCR reads in MiXCR, keeping a single row per CDR3 protein. Here the sample spans 500,000 to 750,000 distinct CDR3 sequences, 15% to 18% being singletons. The specimen sequenced was blood. These receptors were collected from a woman aged 25-40 years with Graves' hyperthyroidism.

The table lists this clonotype with many counts. The CDR3 protein is CASRRTSGDTGELFF. As DNA, the CDR3 is TGTGCCAGCAGACGGACTAGCGGGGACACCGGGGAGCTGTTTTTT. This chain joins TRBV2 and TRBJ2-2; 12 nucleotides match TRBD2. V lost 6 bases, J lost 3 bases, and 2 bases stayed unmatched. The CDR3 runs 15 residues. Germline CDR1 and CDR2: SNHLY and FYNNEI.

This clonotype was detected a few times. The chain carries TRBV19 and TRBJ2-7, with D possibly matching TRBD2 (5 bases). The germline V and J ends were trimmed by 5 bases and 3 bases, with 11 bases remaining between them. In germline, CDR1 is LNHDA, CDR2 SQIVND (reference sequence). This CDR3 spans 13 amino acids. The CDR3 spells CASSDGGLYEQYF. CDR3 nucleotide sequence: TGTGCCAGTAGTGACGGAGGCCTCTACGAGCAGTACTTC.

This clonotype was seen ten or more times. The gene calls are TRBV28 and TRBJ2-1, with 8 bases aligning to TRBD1. This CDR3 has 13 residues. The V gene's germline CDR1 is MDHEN and CDR2 SYDVKM. With V trimmed by 6 bases and J by 5 bases, 3 bases remained unmatched. For the CDR3, the DNA is TGTGCCAGCAGGGTACAGGGGGACAATGAGCAGTTCTTC. Its protein product is CASRVQGDNEQFF.

This clonotype was counted many times. The chain is built from TRBV30 and TRBJ2-1; 9 bases align to TRBD2. Germline V CDR1 and CDR2: GTSNPN, SVGIG (reference sequence). Unmatched junction bases numbered 11, after V lost 0 bases and J lost 5 bases. CDR3 length equals 17 residues. The CDR3, as DNA: TGTGCCTGGAGTGTACTGGTGGGCGGGAGGGCCCACAATGAGCAGTTCTTC. Amino acids: CAWSVLVGGRAHNEQFF.

This clonotype was seen at least ten times. The chain carries TRBV20-1 and TRBJ2-1; D is possibly TRBD1 (6 bases). Germline CDR1 reads DFQATT; CDR2 reads SNEGSKA (reference sequence). The V end lost 5 bases, the J end lost 3 bases, and 11 bases lay between the germline ends. The CDR3 is made up of 13 amino acids. Here the CDR3 reads CSASDSYYNEQFF. CDR3 bases: TGCAGTGCTTCGGACAGCTACTACAATGAGCAGTTCTTC.

This clonotype was seen only a few times. This chain's CDR3 is CAWRQGGPSNQPQHF. The CDR3 bases are TGTGCCTGGCGACAGGGCGGTCCCTCCAATCAGCCCCAGCATTTT. The chain employs TRBV30 and TRBJ1-5; TRBD1 matches at 7 bases. Germline V gene lookup returns CDR1 GTSNPN and CDR2 SVGIG (reference sequence). After removal of 5 bases from V and 3 bases from J, the junction contained 10 bases not matched to a gene. This CDR3 is 15 amino acids long.

This clonotype was recorded many times. The gene calls are TRBV20-1 and TRBJ2-7; the D gene is possibly TRBD2 (6 bases). V was cut by 4 bases and J by 6 bases, with 10 bases left in between. This CDR3 region has 11 residues. CDR1 is DFQATT, CDR2 SNEGSKA, per germline (reference sequence). CDR3 residues: CSATTGSEQYF. The CDR3 DNA is TGCAGTGCTACGACCGGGAGCGAGCAGTACTTC.

This clonotype has at least ten counts. This chain connects TRBV27 to TRBJ2-7; D is ambiguous. This CDR3 comprises 13 residues. Germline CDR1 reads MNHEY; CDR2 reads SMNVEV (reference sequence). The V end was cut by 2 bases, the J end by 3 bases, with 8 bases between. CDR3: CASSLGFNYEQYF. The CDR3 nucleotides are TGTGCCAGCAGTTTAGGCTTCAACTACGAGCAGTACTTC.

This clonotype was seen repeatedly, ten times or more. The rearrangement uses TRBV20-1 and TRBJ2-1; TRBD2 matches 11 bases. Trimming cost V 3 bases and J 5 bases; bases outside gene matches: 9. The CDR3 sequence is 16 residues long. Germline assignment: CDR1 DFQATT and CDR2 SNEGSKA (reference sequence). DNA of the CDR3: TGCAGTGCTAGCAAACCCGGACTAGCGGGTGACAATGAGCAGTTCTTC. Its translation: CSASKPGLAGDNEQFF.

The J gene is TRBJ2-2, the V gene TRBV20-1; TRBD1 might be the D (5 bases). V lost 5 bases, J lost 1 base, and 8 bases lay in between. Per the germline V gene, CDR1 is DFQATT and CDR2 is SNEGSKA (reference sequence). The CDR3 has 13 residues. CDR3 in amino acids: CSADSWNTGELFF. CDR3 sequence (DNA): TGCAGTGCTGACAGCTGGAACACCGGGGAGCTGTTTTTT.

A word on this clonotype: Relative to the germline gene, one junction end is altered; a read error may explain this. V is TRBV7-2 and J is TRBJ2-3, with 7 bases fitting TRBD2. The V gene's germline CDR1 is SGHTA and CDR2 FQGNSA. This CDR3 region has 21 residues. The CDR3 coding sequence is TGCGCCAGCAGCCAGCCCGGTGGACTAGTAGGATCCCCGGTCCACTTAGATACGCAGTATTTT. It is translated as CASSQPGGLVGSPVHLDTQYF.

This clonotype was found many times. This sequence joins TRBV15 and TRBJ1-5, with D perhaps TRBD1 (5 bases). Between the trimmed V and J ends, which lost 0 bases and 5 bases, there was a span of 11 bases. CDR3 length: 15 amino acids. Germline V CDR1 and CDR2: LNHNV, YYDKDF (reference sequence). The DNA for the CDR3 is TGTGCCACCAGCAGAGATGGGGGGTGGGATCAGCCCCAGCATTTT. Amino acids: CATSRDGGWDQPQHF.

Many counts were recorded for this clonotype. V usage is TRBV2 and J usage is TRBJ2-1; possibly TRBD1 for D (6 bases). Germline loops: CDR1 SNHLY, CDR2 FYNNEI. The CDR3 is 15 residues long. The germline V and J ends were trimmed by 6 bases and 0 bases, with 12 bases remaining between them. CDR3 in amino acids: CASRSTGLSYNEQFF. The DNA of the CDR3 is TGTGCCAGCAGATCGACAGGACTCTCCTACAATGAGCAGTTCTTC.

This clonotype was detected ten times or more. The chain carries TRBV20-1 and TRBJ2-7; 8 bases are a match to TRBD2. Germline CDR1 DFQATT, CDR2 SNEGSKA (reference sequence). Trimming cost V 7 bases and J 7 bases; bases outside gene matches: 6. This CDR3 contains 11 residues. The CDR3 DNA reads as TGCAGTGTTCCAGCGGGAGTTGAGCAGTACTTC. It encodes CSVPAGVEQYF.

This clonotype showed up just once. The rearrangement links TRBV18 to TRBJ2-7; possible D gene TRBD2, 6 bases. The CDR3 length is 12 residues. V was shortened by 5 bases and J by 7 bases, with 12 bases between the two germline ends. In germline, CDR1 is KGHSH, CDR2 LQKENI. Written as DNA, the CDR3 is TGTGCCAGCTCAACCGGGGGTGGGGAGCAGTACTTC. Its protein product is CASSTGGGEQYF.

This clonotype was seen ten or more times. The chain carries TRBV7-9 and TRBJ2-7, with 8 bases fitting TRBD2. CDR1 is SEHNR and CDR2 is FQNEAQ in the germline V gene (reference sequence). After removal of 1 base from V and 3 bases from J, the junction contained 5 bases not matched to a gene. The length of the CDR3 is 15 residues. The CDR3 spells CASSLVGSGNYEQYF. In DNA, the CDR3 is TGTGCCAGCAGCTTAGTGGGTAGCGGGAACTACGAGCAGTACTTC.

This clonotype has at least ten counts. The V and J genes are TRBV24-1 and TRBJ2-7; TRBD2 aligns across 10 bases. V shed 4 bases, J shed 7 bases, and the junction held 9 bases outside the gene matches. CDR3 size: 15 residues. The germline V gene has CDR1 KGHDR and CDR2 SFDVKD. The CDR3 bases are TGTGCCACCAGTGACTCTCTAGCGGGAGTAGAAGAGCAGTACTTC. Translation: CATSDSLAGVEEQYF.

CDR3 coding DNA: TGTGCCAGCAGTTTAATGGGGCAGGGTGGCACTGAAGCTTTCTTT. Its translation is CASSLMGQGGTEAFF. The V call is TRBV12-3 or TRBV12-4, the J call TRBJ1-1; D perhaps matches TRBD1 (5 bases). Trimming cost V 2 bases and J 4 bases, with 14 bases left between them. This CDR3 is 15 amino acids long.

This clonotype showed up many times. The chain uses TRBV2 and TRBJ2-7; D is perhaps TRBD1 or TRBD2 (6 bases each). With 7 bases removed from V and 4 bases from J, the gap between germline ends came to 20 bases. CDR3 length: 15 residues. The germline V gene has CDR1 SNHLY and CDR2 FYNNEI. CDR3 nucleotides: TGTGCCAGCATGAGGGCTCCCGAGGGGGGATACGAGCAGTACTTC. Protein sequence: CASMRAPEGGYEQYF.

At least ten counts were recorded for this clonotype. The rearrangement links TRBV20-1 to TRBJ2-3; perhaps TRBD1 as D (6 bases). CDR3 length equals 14 residues. Trimming left V 3 bases short and J 3 bases short, with 13 bases between. Germline V gene data show CDR1 as DFQATT and CDR2 as SNEGSKA (reference sequence). Here the CDR3 reads CSARRDTRTDTQYF. DNA of the CDR3: TGCAGTGCTAGGAGGGACACAAGGACAGATACGCAGTATTTT.

This clonotype appeared a few times. The chain's CDR3 is CAWSVGTTNNEQFF. CDR3 coding DNA: TGTGCCTGGAGTGTAGGGACGACAAACAATGAGCAGTTCTTC. V is TRBV30 and J is TRBJ2-1; D is perhaps TRBD1 or TRBD2 (5 bases each). The V end was cut by 0 bases, the J end by 5 bases, with 11 bases between. Germline V gene sequence: CDR1 GTSNPN, CDR2 SVGIG (reference sequence). CDR3 length equals 14 residues.